This T cell receptor beta chain stems from a study of circulating and synovial CD4+ cells in juvenile arthritis. As to this clone: Its antigen is unknown.

Whole-study results and caveats: CPL and bulk CD4 samples differed at least tenfold in T cell genomes.

Generated by immunoSEQ multiplex PCR, the TCRdb table keeps only in-frame clones and is missing some. Found here are about 36,000 clones, about 94% of them singletons; the top ten hold less than 0.8%. V dropped 0 bases and J dropped 4; count of bases not matched to a gene: 5. Germline values: CDR1 LGHNA, CDR2 YSLEER. The CDR3 has 15 residues. The source of this sequence is a human donor with juvenile idiopathic arthritis. The specimen was CD4+ T cells from blood. The chain is built from TRBV4-3 and TRBJ2-5, with 7 positions matching TRBD1. CDR3 protein: CASSQEGTAGETQYF. CDR3 nucleotide sequence: TGCGCCAGCAGCCAAGAAGGGACAGCAGGAGAGACCCAGTACTTC.